The subject of this entry is one TCR beta chain. The table lists this clonotype with a count of one. Its antigen specificity is not known. No much larger clone exists at a distance of one base, and base qualities are not known. A read on its own is weak evidence. This entry is derived from a study of blood T cells in healthy people across ages (dated by TCRdb to about 2015). Notes on the research overall: In model experiments, template switching captured about one uniquely barcoded TCR beta cDNA molecule for every two T cells. To track age-related changes in TCR beta repertoire diversity, the study relied on deep sequencing normalized with unique cDNA molecular identifiers. Donors were grouped into four age groups: young (average roughly 16 years), middle-aged (about 38), aged (62) and long-lived (82). To avoid experimental bias, donors of different ages were distributed randomly across sequencing lanes. For two donors (one aged 18 to 30 and one aged 80 or older), the study analyzed two additional independent replicas of 1 million unique cDNA reads from the same blood draw.

General study outcomes and caveats: As age increased, observed TCR beta diversity per million T cells dropped in a roughly linear way, and a significant reduction was already evident by age 40. Observed TCR beta diversity correlated strongly with the percentage of naive T cells measured by flow cytometry. Bulk unsorted PBMC profiling prevented conclusive comparison of naive and antigen-experienced compartments. Compared with the aged group, more naive CD4+ T cells, fewer expanded clones and increased TCR diversity were shown by the long-lived group, suggesting age selection. Estimates of total diversity based on one million sequenced T cells were regarded as lower bounds and as underestimates. Because the CMV infection status of the donors was unknown, age-related changes in expanded clonotypes may potentially have been confounded.

Donors were a few dozen systemically healthy Caucasian individuals from Russia aged roughly 6 to 95 years. Ten milliliters of peripheral blood were drawn from each donor into EDTA-treated Vacutainer tubes. Ficoll-Paque density-gradient centrifugation was used to isolate PBMCs, with at least 6.5 million obtained per sample. Trizol reagent was used to extract total RNA from PBMCs, with at least 5.5 micrograms per sample. For every donor, flow cytometry on a PBMC aliquot measured the percentage of naive CD45RAhigh/CD27high T cells. Via the germline V gene (reference sequence), CDR1 is LNHNV and CDR2 YYDKDF. V loses 0 bases, J loses 5 bases, and the germline ends lie 7 bases apart. Measured from the cysteine to the phenylalanine, the CDR3 is 13 residues long. CDR3 DNA is the only sequence kept; it has 39 bases, read in frame from the first base. Libraries were constructed by 5' RACE. Reads for this sample came from an Illumina HiSeq 2500. A second roughly 6 to 12 cycle PCR used a sample-barcoded 5' primer and a J-beta primer mix. A unique molecular identifier was introduced onto each TCR beta cDNA molecule by a template-switch 5' adaptor carrying 12 random nucleotides. Each sample yielded at least 3 million CDR3-containing paired-end reads. The Mint cDNA synthesis kit, primed by a TRBC-specific oligonucleotide, was used to synthesize first-strand cDNA from all RNA. Following uracil-DNA glycosylase treatment, a first 18-cycle PCR with universal primers M1SS and BC2_uni_R was performed on all cDNA. In the paper's pipeline: Normalization of each sample was performed by random selection of 1 million high-quality reads, each carrying a distinct molecular identifier. Instead of being binned into consensus sequences, reads with shared molecular identifiers were discarded. MiTCR, with a Q25 quality threshold and the strictest error-elimination algorithm, was used for CDR3 identification, clonotype clustering and error correction. A nonparametric unseen species model with Euler transformation was used to estimate lower-bound total TCR beta diversity. In-frame beta chains were kept once TCRdb had trimmed the public reads at Q25 with fastp and called clones with MiXCR. Each entry merges the rows of one CDR3 protein and shows their most common DNA and genes. TCRdb's processing, not the authors' own work, is the source of the V and J calls. In all, the sample holds hundreds of thousands of distinct CDR3 sequences, and around 54% of those were seen once. The ten largest clones represent 35% to 40% of the sample.

The sequence was obtained from a man between 60 and 75 years old in good health. The chain is made from TRBV15 and TRBJ1-1; TRBD1 is perhaps the D gene, given 6 matching bases. Sample: blood. The DNA sequence is given as TGTGCCACCAGCAGAGATAGGGGGACTGAAGCTTTCTTT. Its protein product is CATSRDRGTEAFF.